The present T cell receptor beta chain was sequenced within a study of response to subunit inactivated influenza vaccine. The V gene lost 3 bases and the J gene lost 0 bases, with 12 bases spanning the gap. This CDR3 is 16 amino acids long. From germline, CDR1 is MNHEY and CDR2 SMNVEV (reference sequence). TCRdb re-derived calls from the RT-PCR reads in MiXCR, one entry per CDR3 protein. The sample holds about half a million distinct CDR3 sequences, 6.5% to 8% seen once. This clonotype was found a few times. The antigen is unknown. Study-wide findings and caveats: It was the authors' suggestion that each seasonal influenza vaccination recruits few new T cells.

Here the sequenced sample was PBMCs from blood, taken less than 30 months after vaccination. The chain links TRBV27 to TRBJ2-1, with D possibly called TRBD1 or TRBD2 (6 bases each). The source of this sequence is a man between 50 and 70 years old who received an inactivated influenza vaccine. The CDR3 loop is CASSFIGGRSYNEQFF. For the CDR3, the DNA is TGTGCCAGCAGTTTCATCGGGGGCCGCTCCTACAATGAGCAGTTCTTC.